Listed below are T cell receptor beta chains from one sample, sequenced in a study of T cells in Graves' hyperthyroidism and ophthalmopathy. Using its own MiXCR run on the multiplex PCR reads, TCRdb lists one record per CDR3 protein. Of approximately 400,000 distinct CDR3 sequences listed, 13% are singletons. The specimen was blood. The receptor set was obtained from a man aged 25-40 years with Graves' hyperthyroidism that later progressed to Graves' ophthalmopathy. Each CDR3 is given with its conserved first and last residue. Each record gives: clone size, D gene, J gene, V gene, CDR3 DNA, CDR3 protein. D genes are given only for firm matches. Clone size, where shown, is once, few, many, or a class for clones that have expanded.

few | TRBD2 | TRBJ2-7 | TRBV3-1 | TGTGCCAGCAGCCAGTCTAGCGGACTATCCTACGAGCAGTACTTC | CASSQSSGLSYEQYF
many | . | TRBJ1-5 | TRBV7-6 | TGTGCCAGCAGCTTTAAGGGTCAGCCCCAGCATTTT | CASSFKGQPQHF
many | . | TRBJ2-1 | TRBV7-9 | TGTGCCAGCAGCGCCCAGAGCGGGCCCACCTACAATGAGCAGTTCTTC | CASSAQSGPTYNEQFF
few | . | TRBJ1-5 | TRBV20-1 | TGCAGTGCTAGAGCGGGGGATAGCAATCAGCCCCAGCATTTT | CSARAGDSNQPQHF
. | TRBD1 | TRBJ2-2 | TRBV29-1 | TGCAGCGTTGGGACAGGGACCGGGGAGCTGTTTTTT | CSVGTGTGELFF
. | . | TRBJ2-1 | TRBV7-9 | TGTGCCAGCAGCTTCGGACTGCGGGAGCAGTTCTTC | CASSFGLREQFF
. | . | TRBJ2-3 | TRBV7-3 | TGTGCCAGCAGCTTAGGGGGGGGCTCCGCAGATACGCAGTATTTT | CASSLGGGSADTQYF
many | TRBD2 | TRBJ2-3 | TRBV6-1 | TGTGCCAGCTCTCAAGGACCAGCGGGGGGTGCAGATACGCAGTATTTT | CASSQGPAGGADTQYF
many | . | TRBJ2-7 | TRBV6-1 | TGTGCCAGCAGTTTTACGGGTGACTACGAGCAGTACTTC | CASSFTGDYEQYF
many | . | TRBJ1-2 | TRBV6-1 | TGTGCCAGCAGTACCCGTCTACAGGGCGGCTATGGCTACACCTTC | CASSTRLQGGYGYTF
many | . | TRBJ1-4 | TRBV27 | TGTGCCAGCATATCGAGGCGCGGGGCTAATGAAAAACTGTTTTTT | CASISRRGANEKLFF
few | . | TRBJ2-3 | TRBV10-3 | TGTGCCATCAGTGAGACTAGGACTTCCACAGATACGCAGTATTTT | CAISETRTSTDTQYF